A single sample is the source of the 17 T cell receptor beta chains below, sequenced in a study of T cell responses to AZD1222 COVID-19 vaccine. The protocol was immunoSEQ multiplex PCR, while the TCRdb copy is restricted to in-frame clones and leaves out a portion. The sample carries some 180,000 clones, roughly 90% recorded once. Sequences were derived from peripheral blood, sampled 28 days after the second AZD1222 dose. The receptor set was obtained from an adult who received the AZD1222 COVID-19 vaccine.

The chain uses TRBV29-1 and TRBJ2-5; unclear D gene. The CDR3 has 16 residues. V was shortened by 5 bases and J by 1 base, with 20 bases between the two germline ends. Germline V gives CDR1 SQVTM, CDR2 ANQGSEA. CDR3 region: CSVRPRRRGFQETQYF. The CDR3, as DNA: TGCAGCGTTAGGCCCCGGCGTCGAGGTTTCCAAGAGACCCAGTACTTC.

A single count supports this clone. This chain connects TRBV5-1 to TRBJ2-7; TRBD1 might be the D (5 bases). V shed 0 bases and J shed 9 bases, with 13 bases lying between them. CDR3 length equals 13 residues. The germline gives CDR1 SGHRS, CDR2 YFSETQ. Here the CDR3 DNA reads TGCGCCAGCAGCTTGGGGACAACCTCGGGGCAGTACTTC. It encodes CASSLGTTSGQYF.

CDR3 coding DNA: TGTGCCAGTAGGGACCTAGGGACTAGCGGAGATGAGCAGTTCTTC. Amino acid sequence: CASRDLGTSGDEQFF. The chain is built from TRBV19 and TRBJ2-1, with TRBD2 matching 11 bases. The V segment lost 6 bases and the J segment 8 bases; nucleotides outside the gene matches: 9. Germline V gives CDR1 LNHDA, CDR2 SQIVND (reference sequence). The CDR3 spans 15 residues.

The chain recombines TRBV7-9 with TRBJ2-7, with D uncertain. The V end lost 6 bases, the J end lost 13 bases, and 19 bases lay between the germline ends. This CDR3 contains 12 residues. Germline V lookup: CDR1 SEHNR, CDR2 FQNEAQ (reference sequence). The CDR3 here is CASSSTDGLLYF. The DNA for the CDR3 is TGTGCCAGCAGTTCTACGGACGGTCTCCTTTACTTC.

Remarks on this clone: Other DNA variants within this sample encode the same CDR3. CDR3 DNA: TGCGCCAGCAGCTTGGCGGGACAGAACACTGAAGCTTTCTTT. Translation: CASSLAGQNTEAFF. The chain employs TRBV5-1 and TRBJ1-1; perhaps TRBD1 as D (6 bases). There are 14 residues in the CDR3. Germline V CDR1 and CDR2: SGHRS, YFSETQ. Trimming removed 0 bases from V and 1 base from J, with 7 bases in between. Filled out from reference TRBV5-1 and TRBJ1-1, the complete variable domain reads KAGVTQTPRYLIKTRGQQVTLSCSPISGHRSVSWYQQTPGQGLQFLFEYFSETQRNKGNFPGRFSGRQFSNSRSEMNVSTLELGDSALYLCASSLAGQNTEAFFGQGTRLTVV.

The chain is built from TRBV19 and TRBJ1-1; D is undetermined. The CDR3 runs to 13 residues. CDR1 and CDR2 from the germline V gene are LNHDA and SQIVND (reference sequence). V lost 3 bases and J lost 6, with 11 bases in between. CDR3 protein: CASSIVPDSEAFF. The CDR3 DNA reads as TGTGCCAGTAGTATTGTGCCCGATTCTGAAGCTTTCTTT.

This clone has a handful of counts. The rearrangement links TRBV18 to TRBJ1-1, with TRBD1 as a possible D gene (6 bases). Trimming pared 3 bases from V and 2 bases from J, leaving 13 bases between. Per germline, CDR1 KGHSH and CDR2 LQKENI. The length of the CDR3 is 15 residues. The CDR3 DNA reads TGTGCCAGCTCACCTCGACAGGATGGAAACACTGAAGCTTTCTTT. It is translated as CASSPRQDGNTEAFF.

CDR3 loop: CASSLTSVIAGELFF. CDR3 nucleotides: TGCGCCAGCAGCTTGACTAGCGTTATCGCCGGGGAGCTGTTTTTT. The chain carries TRBV5-1 and TRBJ2-2, with TRBD2 identical over 7 bases. There are 15 residues in the CDR3. In germline, CDR1 is SGHRS, CDR2 YFSETQ. V was pared by 1 base and J by 6 bases, with 6 bases of the junction left unmatched.

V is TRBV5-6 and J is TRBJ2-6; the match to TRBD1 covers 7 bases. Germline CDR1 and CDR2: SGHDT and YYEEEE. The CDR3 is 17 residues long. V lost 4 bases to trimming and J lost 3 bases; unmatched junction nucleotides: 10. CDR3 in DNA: TGTGCCAGCAGCCCTAACACAGGGGCGAATGGGGCCAACGTCCTGACTTTC. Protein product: CASSPNTGANGANVLTF.

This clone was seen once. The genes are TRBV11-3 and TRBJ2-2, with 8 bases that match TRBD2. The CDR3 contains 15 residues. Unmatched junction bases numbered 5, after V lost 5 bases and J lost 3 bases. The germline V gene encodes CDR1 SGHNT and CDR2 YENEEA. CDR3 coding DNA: TGTGCCAGCAGCCGCCTCGGGGGGGACACCGGGGAGCTGTTTTTT. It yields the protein CASSRLGGDTGELFF.

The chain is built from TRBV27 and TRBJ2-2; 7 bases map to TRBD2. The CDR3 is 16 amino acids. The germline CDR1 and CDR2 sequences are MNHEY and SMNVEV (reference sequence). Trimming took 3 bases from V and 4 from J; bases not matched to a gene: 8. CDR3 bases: TGTGCCAGCAGTTTCGCGGGAGTCAGCGGCACCGGGGAGCTGTTTTTT. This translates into CASSFAGVSGTGELFF.

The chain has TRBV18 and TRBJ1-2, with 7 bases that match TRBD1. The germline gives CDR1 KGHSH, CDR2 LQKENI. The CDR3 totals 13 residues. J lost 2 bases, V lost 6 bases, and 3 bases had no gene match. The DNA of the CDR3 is TGTGCCAGCTCCCAGGGACAGAACTATGGCTACACCTTC. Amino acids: CASSQGQNYGYTF.

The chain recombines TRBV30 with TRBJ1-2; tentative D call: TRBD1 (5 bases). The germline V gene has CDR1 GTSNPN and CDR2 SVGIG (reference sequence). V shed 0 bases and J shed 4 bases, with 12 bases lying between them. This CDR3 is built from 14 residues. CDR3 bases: TGTGCCTGGAGTGTAGGGGCGCGGGGCTATGGCTACACCTTC. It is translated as CAWSVGARGYGYTF.

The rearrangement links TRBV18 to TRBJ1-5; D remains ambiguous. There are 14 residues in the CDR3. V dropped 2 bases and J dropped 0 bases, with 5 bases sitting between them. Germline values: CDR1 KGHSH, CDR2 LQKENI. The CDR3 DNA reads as TGTGCCAGCTCACCAGGGGATAGCAATCAGCCCCAGCATTTT. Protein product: CASSPGDSNQPQHF.

CDR3 coding DNA: TGTGCCAGCAGCCAAACTACTATAGCGGGGAATGCCAATGAGCAGTTCTTC. This gives the protein CASSQTTIAGNANEQFF. This chain uses TRBV7-8 with TRBJ2-1, with 8 positions matching TRBD2. CDR1 and CDR2 from the germline V gene are SGHVS and FQNEAQ. Unmatched junction bases numbered 15, after V lost 5 bases and J lost 6 bases. The length of the CDR3 is 17 residues.

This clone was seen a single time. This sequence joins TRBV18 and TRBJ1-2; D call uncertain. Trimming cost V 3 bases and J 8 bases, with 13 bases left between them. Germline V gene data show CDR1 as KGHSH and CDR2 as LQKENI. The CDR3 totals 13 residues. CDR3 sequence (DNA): TGTGCCAGCTCACCCAACGCTTGGGGAGGCTACACCTTC. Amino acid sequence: CASSPNAWGGYTF.

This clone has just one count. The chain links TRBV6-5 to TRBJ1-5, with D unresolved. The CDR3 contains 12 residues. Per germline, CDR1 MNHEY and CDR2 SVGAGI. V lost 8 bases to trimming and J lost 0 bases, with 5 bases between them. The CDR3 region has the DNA TGTGCCAGCGGAAATAGCAATCAGCCCCAGCATTTT. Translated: CASGNSNQPQHF.